This T cell receptor beta chain was identified during a study of T cells in Graves' hyperthyroidism and ophthalmopathy. Ten or more counts support this clonotype. Trimming cost V 7 bases and J 7 bases; bases outside gene matches: 8. The CDR3 has 15 amino acids. RNA transcripts provided the source from which TCR beta CDR3 regions were amplified. The HTBI primer set drove a first-round RT-PCR of the TCR CDR3. From the multiplex PCR reads, TCRdb called clonotypes with MiXCR, one entry per CDR3 protein. The data show roughly 420,000 distinct CDR3 sequences, around 15% seen once. The TCR comes from a woman younger than 30 with Graves' hyperthyroidism. J is TRBJ2-1 and V is TRBV12-3 or TRBV12-4; 12 bases align to TRBD2. The material sequenced was blood. CDR3 in amino acids: CASTQTSGRGNEQFF. The CDR3 bases are TGTGCCAGCACCCAGACTAGCGGGAGAGGAAATGAGCAGTTCTTC.